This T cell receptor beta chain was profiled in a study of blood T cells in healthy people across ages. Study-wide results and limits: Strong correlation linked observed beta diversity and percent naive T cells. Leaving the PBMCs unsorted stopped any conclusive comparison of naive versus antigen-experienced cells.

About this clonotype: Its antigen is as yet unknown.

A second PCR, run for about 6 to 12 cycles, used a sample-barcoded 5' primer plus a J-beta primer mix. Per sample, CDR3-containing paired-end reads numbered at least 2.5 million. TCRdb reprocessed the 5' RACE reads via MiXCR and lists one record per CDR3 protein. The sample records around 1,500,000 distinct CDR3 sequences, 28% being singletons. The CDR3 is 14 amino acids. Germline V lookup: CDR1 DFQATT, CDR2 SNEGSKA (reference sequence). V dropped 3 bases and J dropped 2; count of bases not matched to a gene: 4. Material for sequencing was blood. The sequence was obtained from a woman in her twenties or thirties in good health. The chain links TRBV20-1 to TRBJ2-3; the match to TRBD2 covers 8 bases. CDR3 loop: CSARRSGTTDTQYF. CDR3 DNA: TGCAGTGCTAGGCGTAGCGGGACCACAGATACGCAGTATTTT.